These 14 T cell receptor beta chains came from one sample sequenced in a study of vaccination and CD4 T cells after COVID-19. These receptors have no known antigen. The Oncomine TCR Beta short-read assay was applied to DNA of cultured CD4+ T cells. TCRdb ran MiXCR on the PCR reads and lists one entry per CDR3 protein. The sample carries about 17,000 distinct CDR3 sequences, around 75% recorded once. The treatment here: roughly 11-day PBMC culture with coronavirus spike peptide pools or control peptides (ViraFEST assay). Sequenced input: CD4+ T cells from blood, cultured in vitro. These receptors were obtained from a human donor who had recovered from COVID-19.

This clonotype was detected a few times. In nucleotides, the CDR3 is TGTGCCAGCAGCTTAGAACAGGGGGTCACTGAAGCTTTCTTT. Translation: CASSLEQGVTEAFF. The V gene is TRBV11-2, the J gene TRBJ1-1, with 8 bases identical to TRBD1. The CDR3 is made up of 14 amino acids. V shed 0 bases, J shed 4 bases, and the junction held 1 base outside the gene matches. Germline lookup yields CDR1 SGHAT and CDR2 FQNNGV.

The chain combines TRBV10-3 with TRBJ2-3; 7 nucleotides align to TRBD1. Germline CDR1 ENHRY, CDR2 SYGVKD. This CDR3 spans 18 amino acids. The ends lost 2 bases at V and 4 bases at J; junction bases unmatched: 15. The CDR3 reads CAISETTRQGRLSDTQYF. In DNA form, the CDR3 reads TGTGCCATCAGTGAGACTACCCGACAGGGTAGGTTATCAGATACGCAGTATTTT.

The chain links TRBV2 to TRBJ2-5; no reliable D call. Germline CDR1 is SNHLY and CDR2 is FYNNEI. The V gene lost 5 bases and the J gene lost 5 bases, with 18 bases spanning the gap. This CDR3 has 15 amino acids. The CDR3 DNA sequence: TGTGCCAGCAGTCATCGGACCCCCCGTCGGGAGACCCAGTACTTC. Translated, it gives CASSHRTPRRETQYF.

V and J are TRBV27 and TRBJ1-1; no clear D gene. Trimming shortened V by 6 bases and J by 1 base, and 3 bases separated the two germline ends. Germline CDR1 and CDR2: MNHEY and SMNVEV (reference sequence). CDR3 size: 11 residues. The CDR3 bases are TGTGCCAGCAGCAAGAACACTGAAGCTTTCTTT. As protein: CASSKNTEAFF.

This clonotype occurred once. The gene calls are TRBV6-5 and TRBJ2-7; the D is unclear. Trimming shortened V by 1 base and J by 0 bases, and 4 bases separated the two germline ends. The CDR3 consists of 13 residues. The germline CDR1 and CDR2 sequences are MNHEY and SVGAGI. The CDR3 spells CASSYLSSYEQYF. The DNA of the CDR3 is TGTGCCAGCAGTTACTTAAGCTCCTACGAGCAGTACTTC.

The chain combines TRBV11-2 with TRBJ2-7; the D call may be TRBD1 or TRBD2 (5 bases each). V lost 5 bases, J lost 0 bases, and 14 bases lay in between. Germline V CDR1 and CDR2: SGHAT, FQNNGV. The CDR3 covers 15 residues. CDR3: CASSARDRSSYEQYF. DNA of the CDR3: TGTGCCAGCAGCGCCCGGGACCGAAGCTCCTACGAGCAGTACTTC.

Only one count was recorded for this clonotype. The chain has TRBV19 and TRBJ2-3, with 7 bases matching TRBD1. Germline V CDR1 and CDR2: LNHDA, SQIVND (reference sequence). V shed 5 bases and J 2 bases; nucleotides not matched to a gene: 10. This CDR3 is built from 16 residues. The CDR3 is CASSVRTGGSTDTQYF. The CDR3 DNA reads TGTGCCAGTAGTGTTCGGACAGGTGGGTCCACAGATACGCAGTATTTT.

The chain links TRBV20-1 to TRBJ1-2; the D gene is possibly TRBD1 (5 bases). Trimming removed 1 base at V and 2 bases at J, with 8 bases between. The CDR3 runs 13 residues. Germline V gene data show CDR1 as DFQATT and CDR2 as SNEGSKA (reference sequence). The DNA for the CDR3 is TGCAGTGCTAGAGTTGGGGGGAACTATGGCTACACCTTC. This sequence encodes CSARVGGNYGYTF.

The CDR3 here is CSATLSHSGSYNEQFF. The CDR3, as DNA: TGCAGTGCTACTCTATCCCACTCGGGCTCCTACAATGAGCAGTTCTTC. The chain carries TRBV20-1 and TRBJ2-1; D call uncertain. Deletions cut 4 bases from V and 0 bases from J, with 16 bases between. This CDR3 region has 16 residues. Germline CDR1 DFQATT, CDR2 SNEGSKA (reference sequence).

This chain links TRBV19 with TRBJ2-7, with TRBD1 as a possible D gene (5 bases). The V end lost 6 bases, the J end lost 5 bases, and 17 bases lay between the germline ends. The CDR3 has 14 amino acids. From germline, CDR1 is LNHDA and CDR2 SQIVND (reference sequence). CDR3 DNA: TGTGCCAGTAGCGACCAGGGCTTTAGGAACGAGCAGTACTTC. Translating it yields CASSDQGFRNEQYF.

This clonotype was detected only a few times. The chain links TRBV27 to TRBJ2-3, with D possibly TRBD2 on 6 matching bases. The germline CDR1 and CDR2 sequences are MNHEY and SMNVEV (reference sequence). Trimming left V 4 bases short and J 3 bases short, with 14 bases between. The CDR3 is 15 amino acids. This CDR3 is CASSSPWRGTDTQYF. The DNA of the CDR3 is TGTGCCAGCAGTTCCCCATGGAGGGGAACAGATACGCAGTATTTT.

The V call is TRBV30, the J call TRBJ1-1, with TRBD1 identical over 9 bases. The CDR3 runs to 14 residues. The V gene's germline CDR1 is GTSNPN and CDR2 SVGIG (reference sequence). The V segment lost 4 bases and the J segment 5 bases; nucleotides outside the gene matches: 8. CDR3 loop: CAWTDRGARTEAFF. The CDR3, as DNA: TGTGCCTGGACGGACAGGGGCGCGAGGACTGAAGCTTTCTTT. Complete variable domain (other parts from reference TRBV30 and TRBJ1-1): SQTIHQWPATLVQPVGSPLSLECTVEGTSNPNLYWYRQAAGRGLQLLFYSVGIGQISSEVPQNLSASRPQDRQFILSSKKLLLSDSGFYLCAWTDRGARTEAFFGQGTRLTVV.

This clonotype was counted a single time. The gene calls are TRBV20-1 and TRBJ2-3, with 14 nucleotides matching TRBD2. Germline lookup yields CDR1 DFQATT and CDR2 SNEGSKA (reference sequence). J was trimmed by 4 bases and V by 6 bases; bases with no gene match: 9. The CDR3 covers 16 residues. CDR3 region: CSARLAGGPRPDTQYF. In nucleotides, the CDR3 is TGCAGTGCCAGACTAGCGGGAGGGCCCCGTCCAGATACGCAGTATTTT.

This clonotype has more than one count but fewer than ten. This chain connects TRBV20-1 to TRBJ1-3, with D possibly TRBD1 on 5 matching bases. V lost 6 bases and J 2 bases, leaving 14 bases between the germline ends. CDR3 length: 14 amino acids. The V gene's germline CDR1 is DFQATT and CDR2 SNEGSKA (reference sequence). CDR3 coding DNA: TGCAGTGCAGATGATCCAGGGACTGGAAACACCATATATTTT. Amino acid sequence: CSADDPGTGNTIYF.